The next 9 T cell receptor beta chains were all read from a single sample in a study of PD-L1 blockade in urothelial cancer. The data were produced by immunoSEQ multiplex PCR, yet TCRdb's version contains in-frame clones alone and is incomplete. The sample has tens of thousands of clones, over 75% seen once; the top ten hold 13% to 15%. As for time point: pretreatment peripheral blood. Source: PBMCs, taken around atezolizumab (anti-PD-L1) treatment. These receptors came from a man in his sixties with urothelial cancer.

The chain couples TRBV30 to TRBJ2-7, with D possibly being TRBD1 (7 bases). The CDR3 consists of 13 residues. CDR1 is GTSNPN, CDR2 SVGIG, per germline (reference sequence). V was cut by 2 bases and J by 7 bases, with 15 bases left in between. CDR3 in amino acids: CAWSRAGGREQYF. For the CDR3, the DNA is TGTGCCTGGAGTAGGGCAGGGGGGCGTGAGCAGTACTTC.

The V and J genes are TRBV2 and TRBJ2-7; D is ambiguous. Trimming took 4 bases from V and 3 from J, leaving 7 bases between them. Germline V gives CDR1 SNHLY, CDR2 FYNNEI. There are 12 residues in the CDR3. CDR3 coding DNA: TGTGCCAGCAGTGTTTCTAGCTACGAGCAGTACTTC. Translating gives CASSVSSYEQYF.

The sample holds a few counts of this clone. The V gene is TRBV7-3, the J gene TRBJ2-5, with TRBD2 matching 8 bases. Germline V gene sequence: CDR1 SGHTA, CDR2 FQGTGA. CDR3 length: 13 residues. The V gene end was trimmed by 5 bases and the J gene end by 4 bases; junction bases not matched to a gene: 3. The CDR3 loop is CASSRGGSETQYF. For the CDR3, the DNA is TGTGCCAGCAGCCGCGGGGGGTCAGAGACCCAGTACTTC.

This chain's CDR3 is CASSEYRDSLGNTIYF. As DNA, the CDR3 is TGTGCCAGCAGCGAATACCGGGACAGCCTTGGAAACACCATATATTTT. V usage is TRBV28 and J usage is TRBJ1-3; 7 positions agree with TRBD1. Germline V gene lookup returns CDR1 MDHEN and CDR2 SYDVKM. The CDR3 has 16 residues. The J segment lost 3 bases and the V segment lost 6 bases, leaving 11 bases of the junction unmatched.

The chain employs TRBV7-2 and TRBJ2-7, with 9 bases fitting TRBD2. Looked up from germline, CDR1 is SGHTA and CDR2 is FQGNSA. The CDR3 is made up of 14 amino acids. Losses at the gene ends were 5 bases for V and 3 bases for J; bases not matched to a gene: 5. The CDR3 here is CASSVGLAGYEQYF. The DNA of the CDR3 is TGTGCCAGCAGCGTGGGACTAGCCGGCTACGAGCAGTACTTC.

The chain combines TRBV10-3 with TRBJ1-5; 11 bases map to TRBD1. CDR1 ENHRY and CDR2 SYGVKD come from the germline V gene. The CDR3 covers 15 residues. Trimming took 6 bases from V and 0 from J; bases not matched to a gene: 1. The CDR3 DNA follows: TGTGCCATCAGGGGACAGGGGGATAGCAATCAGCCCCAGCATTTT. This translates into CAIRGQGDSNQPQHF.

The chain recombines TRBV7-2 with TRBJ1-1; unclear D gene. CDR3 length: 14 residues. The V end lost 5 bases, the J end lost 1 base, and 11 bases lay between the germline ends. The germline gives CDR1 SGHTA, CDR2 FQGNSA. The CDR3 DNA reads as TGTGCCAGCAGCCTAAGATTAGCGAACACTGAAGCTTTCTTT. This sequence encodes CASSLRLANTEAFF.

The rearrangement uses TRBV7-2 and TRBJ2-3; possible D gene TRBD2, 7 bases. The CDR3 totals 13 residues. Germline values: CDR1 SGHTA, CDR2 FQGNSA. Trimming took 5 bases from V and 9 from J, leaving 15 bases between them. The CDR3 DNA follows: TGTGCCAGCAGCCTAGGGGGGGGGAAAACGCAGTATTTT. It yields the protein CASSLGGGKTQYF.

The chain carries TRBV18 and TRBJ1-2, with TRBD1 matching 7 bases. There are 17 residues in the CDR3. V lost 0 bases, J lost 8 bases, and 15 bases stayed unmatched. The germline V gene encodes CDR1 KGHSH and CDR2 LQKENI. CDR3 in DNA: TGTGCCAGCTCACCACCCCTGGGGATAGGGGGCTTCGGCGGCTACACCTTC. Its translation is CASSPPLGIGGFGGYTF.